This T cell receptor beta chain was found in a study of blood T cell repertoires in COVID-19 (dated by TCRdb to 2018 to 2021). Broadly, across the study: Collaborator samples came from the United States, Italy and Spain and covered acute and convalescent phases of COVID-19. The prospective study material was composed of cDNA or gDNA derived from T cells, B-cell-depleted T cells, or PBMCs. Subjects who had been exposed to COVID-19, were actively infected with it, or had recovered from it provided the deeply sampled blood TCRbeta repertoires that made up the dataset. A freely available public database, intended as a resource for researchers studying the immune response to SARS-CoV-2, is where the repertoires were released. Samples were obtained from the ongoing ImmuneRACE study (first 160 participants) and from 1,254 subjects provided by 6 global collaborators. A de-identified subject ID, COVID-19 status, age in years and sex were almost always included in the sample metadata. Where available, HLA class I and class II types were obtained from metadata supplied by the sample provider rather than from assay-based typing. General findings and caveats noted by the study authors: How much clinical and demographic metadata was included differed by source and by participant, and the metadata was provided uncurated.

The immunoSEQ Assay, a bias-controlled multiplex PCR, was used to amplify TCRbeta CDR3 regions from genomic DNA. The authors' analysis ran thus. Nucleated cell counts per sample were estimated from amplification of reference gene primers within the assay. To quantify the absolute abundance of each unique TCRbeta CDR3 rearrangement, sequence reads were collapsed and filtered. For each sample, productive Simpson clonality was calculated as the square root of Simpson's diversity index over productive rearrangements. TCRdb stores this immuneACCESS table with in-frame sequences only. Part of the clones is absent; in the studies checked, under half of the shortfall reflects unresolved V genes, and no reason is known for the rest. D and trimming come from the DNA, and the V and J calls and clone size come from that table. The sample has approximately 180,000 clones on record, 70% to 90% of them singletons. The ten largest clones capture roughly a fifth of the sample.

From cysteine to phenylalanine, the CDR3 is 13 amino acids long. The retained sequence is limited to the CDR3, 39 bases, with the frame set at the first base. The germline V gene sets CDR1 to SGHTA and CDR2 to FQGNSA. V trim: 6 bases; J trim: 5 bases; unmatched bases: 4. Each collaborating institution followed its own protocols to collect whole blood in K2EDTA tubes. Collaborator samples were shipped for TCRbeta analysis as frozen whole blood, isolated PBMCs, or DNA extracted from either sample type. On this clone itself: No antigen is known for it. No base quality information exists; no much larger clone differs at one position. In the same sample, other DNA sequences code for this CDR3.

The sequence was collected from a man aged 60 to 75 with active or convalescent COVID-19. Recombination joined TRBV7-2 with TRBJ1-2; TRBD1 lines up with 9 middle nucleotides. Sequenced material: peripheral blood. CDR3 region: CASSPGTGYGYTF. The DNA sequence is given as TGTGCCAGCAGTCCGGGGACAGGGTATGGCTACACCTTC. The full variable domain, completed from the reference TRBV7-2 and TRBJ1-2 proteins outside the CDR3, reads GAGVSQSPSNKVTEKGKDVELRCDPISGHTALYWYRQSLGQGLEFLIYFQGNSAPDKSGLPSDRFSAERTGGSVSTLTIQRTQQEDSAVYLCASSPGTGYGYTFGSGTRLTVV.